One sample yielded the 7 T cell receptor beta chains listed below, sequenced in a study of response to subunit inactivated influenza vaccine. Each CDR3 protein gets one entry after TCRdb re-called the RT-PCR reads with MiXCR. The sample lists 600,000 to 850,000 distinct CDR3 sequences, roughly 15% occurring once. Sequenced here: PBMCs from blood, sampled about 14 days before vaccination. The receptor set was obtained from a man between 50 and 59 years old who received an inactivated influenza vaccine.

This CDR3 is CATSRDREQYF. For the CDR3, the DNA is TGTGCCACCAGCAGAGACCGCGAGCAGTACTTC. The V gene is TRBV15, the J gene TRBJ2-7; D gene uncertain. V dropped 0 bases and J dropped 6 bases, with 3 bases sitting between them. Looked up from germline, CDR1 is LNHNV and CDR2 is YYDKDF (reference sequence). There are 11 residues in the CDR3.

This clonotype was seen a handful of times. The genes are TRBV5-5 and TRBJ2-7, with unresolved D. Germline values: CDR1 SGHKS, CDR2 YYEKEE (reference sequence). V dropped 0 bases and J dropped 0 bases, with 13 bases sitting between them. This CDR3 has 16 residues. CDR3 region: CASSLGFSPSSYEQYF. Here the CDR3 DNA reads TGTGCCAGCAGCTTGGGATTCTCACCGAGCTCCTACGAGCAGTACTTC.

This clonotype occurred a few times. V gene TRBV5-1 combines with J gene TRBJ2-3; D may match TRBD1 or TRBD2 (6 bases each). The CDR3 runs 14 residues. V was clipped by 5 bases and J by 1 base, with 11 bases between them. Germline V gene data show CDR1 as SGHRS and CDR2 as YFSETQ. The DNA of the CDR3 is TGCGCCAGCAGGTGGGGGGCAGGCACAGATACGCAGTATTTT. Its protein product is CASRWGAGTDTQYF.

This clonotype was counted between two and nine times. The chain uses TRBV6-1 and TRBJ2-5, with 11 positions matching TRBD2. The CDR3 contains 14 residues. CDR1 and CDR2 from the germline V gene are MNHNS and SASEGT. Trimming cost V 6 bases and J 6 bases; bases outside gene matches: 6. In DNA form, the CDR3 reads TGTGCCAGCAGCCTCCTAGCGGGGGGTCAGACCCAGTACTTC. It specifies CASSLLAGGQTQYF.

The CDR3 DNA sequence: TGCAGTGCTAGAGCCACAGTAGGGCAGCCCCAGCATTTT. This encodes CSARATVGQPQHF. V is TRBV20-1 and J is TRBJ1-5; unclear D gene. The CDR3 has 13 residues. Trimming took off 1 base at V and 7 bases at J, with 11 bases between the two ends. The germline gives CDR1 DFQATT, CDR2 SNEGSKA (reference sequence).

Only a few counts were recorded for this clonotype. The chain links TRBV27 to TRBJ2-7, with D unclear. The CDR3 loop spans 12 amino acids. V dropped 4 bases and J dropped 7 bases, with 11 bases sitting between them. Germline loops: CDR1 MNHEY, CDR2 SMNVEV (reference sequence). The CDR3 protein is CASSSEIGEQYF. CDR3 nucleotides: TGTGCCAGCAGTTCAGAGATAGGAGAGCAGTACTTC.

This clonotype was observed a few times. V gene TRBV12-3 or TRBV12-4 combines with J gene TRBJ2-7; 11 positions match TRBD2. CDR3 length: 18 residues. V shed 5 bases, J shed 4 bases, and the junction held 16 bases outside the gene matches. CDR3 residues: CASSRTSGYRPPLYEQYF. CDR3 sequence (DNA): TGTGCCAGCAGTCGGACTAGCGGGTACCGACCGCCCCTTTACGAGCAGTACTTC.